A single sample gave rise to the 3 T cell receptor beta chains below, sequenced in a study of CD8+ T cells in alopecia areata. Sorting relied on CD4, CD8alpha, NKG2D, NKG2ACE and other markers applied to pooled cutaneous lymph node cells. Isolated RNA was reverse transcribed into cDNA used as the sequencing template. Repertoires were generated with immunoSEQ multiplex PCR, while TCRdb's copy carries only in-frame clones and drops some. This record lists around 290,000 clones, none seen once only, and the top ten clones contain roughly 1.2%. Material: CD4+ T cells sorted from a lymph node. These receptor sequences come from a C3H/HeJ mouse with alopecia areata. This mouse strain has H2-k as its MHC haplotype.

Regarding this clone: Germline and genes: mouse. The CDR3 is CASSGRGGANTGQLYF. The sequenced part of the CDR3 DNA is TGTGCCAGCAGTGGTCGTGGGGGTGCAAACACCGGG. The rearrangement joins TRBV13-1 to TRBJ2-2, with a tentative D call TRBD2 (6 bases). The read is 4 residues too short to cover the CDR3 end, so that end is filled in from the germline J gene. The CDR3 has 16 amino acids. Germline CDR1 NSHNY, CDR2 SYGAGN. The germline V and J ends were trimmed by 3 bases and 0 bases, with 12 bases remaining between them.

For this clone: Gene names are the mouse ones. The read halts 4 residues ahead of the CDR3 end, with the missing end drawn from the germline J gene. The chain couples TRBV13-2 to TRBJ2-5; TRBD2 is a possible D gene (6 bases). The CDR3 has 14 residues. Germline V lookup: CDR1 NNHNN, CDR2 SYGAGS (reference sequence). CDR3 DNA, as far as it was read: TGTGCCAGCGGTGATGCGGCCTGGGGAGAC. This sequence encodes CASGDAAWGD. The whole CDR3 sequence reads CASGDAAWGDTQYF.

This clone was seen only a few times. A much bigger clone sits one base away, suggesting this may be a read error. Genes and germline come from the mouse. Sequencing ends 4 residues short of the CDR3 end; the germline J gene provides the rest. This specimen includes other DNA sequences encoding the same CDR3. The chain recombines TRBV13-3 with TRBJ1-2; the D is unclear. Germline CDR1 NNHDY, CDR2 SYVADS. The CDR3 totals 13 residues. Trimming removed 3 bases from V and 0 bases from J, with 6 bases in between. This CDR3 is CASSGQANSDYTF. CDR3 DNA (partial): TGTGCCAGCAGTGGGCAGGCAAACTCC.